The next 10 T cell receptor beta chains were all read from a single sample in a study of tumor-infiltrating lymphocytes in primary liver carcinoma. Unsorted bulk tissue of roughly 20-31 mg yielded co-extracted RNA and DNA. A primer in the constant region served to generate TCR beta cDNA from approximately 460 ng of total RNA. Investigators got TCR beta libraries out of three nested multiplex PCR rounds, done with slightly modified ARM-PCR. The study ran its first two PCR rounds for approximately 11 cycles each, using TRBV1-TRBV30 forward primers and a C-beta reverse primer. MiXCR was run by TCRdb on the multiplex PCR reads, yielding one entry per CDR3 protein. Altogether 90,000 to 150,000 distinct CDR3 sequences are present, about two thirds being singletons, with the ten largest covering over 8%. The specimen sequenced was tumor-adjacent normal liver tissue. The receptors were gathered from a woman aged 55-69 years with primary liver carcinoma and hepatitis B virus infection.

Comment on this clonotype: At one of its ends the junction is not consistent with the germline gene, which may arise from a read error. The V and J genes are TRBV5-1 and TRBJ2-7; TRBD1 might be the D (6 bases). Germline V gene data show CDR1 as SGHRS and CDR2 as YFSETQ. CDR3 length: 13 residues. CDR3 loop: CASSLRGKYGQYF. Here the CDR3 DNA reads TGCGCCAGCAGCTTGAGGGGGAAGTACGGGCAGTACTTC.

This clonotype was detected only a few times. One junction end does not reproduce the germline sequence, and a read error may be involved. V is TRBV5-6 and J is TRBJ2-7; no firm D call. The CDR3 spans 14 residues. Germline V gives CDR1 SGHDT, CDR2 YYEEEE. The CDR3 loop reads CTSTIGARAYEQYF. CDR3 DNA sequence: TGTACCAGCACCATCGGAGCCCGGGCCTACGAGCAGTACTTC.

The chain uses TRBV11-2 and TRBJ2-1; no reliable D call. The germline gives CDR1 SGHAT, CDR2 FQNNGV. The CDR3 sequence is 15 residues long. CDR3 nucleotide sequence: TGTGTTAGCAGCCTCGAGATTAACTCCTACAATGAGCAGTTCTTC. Protein sequence: CVSSLEINSYNEQFF. Complete variable domain (other parts from reference TRBV11-2 and TRBJ2-1): EAGVAQSPRYKIIEKRQSVAFWCNPISGHATLYWYQQILGQGPKLLIQFQNNGVVDDSQLPKDRFSAERLKGVDSTLKIQPAKLEDSAVYLCVSSLEINSYNEQFFGPGTRLTVL.

As to this clonotype: A read error may produce the germline difference seen at one junction end. The rearrangement links TRBV14 to TRBJ2-7, with D possibly matching TRBD2 (6 bases). This CDR3 spans 13 amino acids. Germline-derived CDR1 and CDR2 are SGHDN and FVKESK. CDR3 loop: CATSQLADYEQYF. The CDR3 nucleotides are TGTGCCACCAGCCAACTAGCAGACTACGAGCAGTATTTC.

Notes on this clonotype: Germline and junction disagree at one end, which may indicate a read error. This rearrangement joins TRBV13 to TRBJ2-1, with 8 bases lining up with TRBD2. The CDR3 length is 15 residues. Germline CDR1 and CDR2: PRHDT and FYEKMQ (reference sequence). The CDR3 sequence is CASRLSGGGFNEQFF. The CDR3 DNA sequence: TGTGCCAGCAGACTATCGGGAGGGGGGTTCAATGAGCAATTCTTC.

This clonotype was picked up many times. The chain employs TRBV30 and TRBJ2-3, with 12 nucleotides matching TRBD2. This CDR3 has 16 residues. Germline V gene sequence: CDR1 GTSNPN, CDR2 SVGIG (reference sequence). With 3 bases clipped from V and 5 bases from J, the junction kept 9 bases outside the gene matches. DNA for the CDR3: TGTGCCTGGAGAAGGCTAGCGGGAGGGCCCATAGATACGCAGTATTTT. It yields the protein CAWRRLAGGPIDTQYF. Drawing the rest from reference TRBV30 and TRBJ2-3, the complete variable domain is SQTIHQWPATLVQPVGSPLSLECTVEGTSNPNLYWYRQAAGRGLQLLFYSVGIGQISSEVPQNLSASRPQDRQFILSSKKLLLSDSGFYLCAWRRLAGGPIDTQYFGPGTRLTVL.

Turning to this clonotype: The conserved closing phenylalanine or tryptophan is absent in this CDR3, likely reflecting a read error. This chain uses TRBV5-1 with TRBJ2-7, with TRBD1 matching 12 bases. This CDR3 is built from 16 residues. The V gene's germline CDR1 is SGHRS and CDR2 YFSETQ. In DNA, the CDR3 is TGTGCCAGCAGCCCGAGCCGGGACAGGGGGCTCTACGAGCAGTACATC. Its translation is CASSPSRDRGLYEQYI.

Note on this clonotype: At one of its ends the junction is not consistent with the germline gene, which may arise from a read error. This chain connects TRBV28 to TRBJ1-2; D may be TRBD1 (5 bases). The CDR3 runs to 17 residues. Germline V gene sequence: CDR1 MDHEN, CDR2 SYDVKM. Here the CDR3 DNA reads TGTGTCAGCAGTTTATATTCTAGGGGCCGGTGGAACCATGGCTACACCTTC. It is translated as CVSSLYSRGRWNHGYTF.

Comments on this clonotype: A read error is possible here, since a much larger clone lies one base away. J is TRBJ2-7 and V is TRBV5-1; 7 bases are shared with TRBD2. The germline CDR1 and CDR2 sequences are SGHRS and YFSETQ. CDR3 length: 13 amino acids. As DNA, the CDR3 is TGCACCAGCAGCAAGCGGGAAGGCTACGAGCAGTACTTC. Translated, it gives CTSSKREGYEQYF.

This clonotype was counted many times. The chain links TRBV28 to TRBJ1-2; unclear D gene. The V and J ends lost 7 bases and 3 bases respectively, with 15 bases between them. The CDR3 extends over 14 amino acids. Looked up from germline, CDR1 is MDHEN and CDR2 is SYDVKM. As DNA, the CDR3 is TGTGCCAGCACCCCCTTTGGAACTGACTATGGCTACACCTTC. It translates to CASTPFGTDYGYTF.